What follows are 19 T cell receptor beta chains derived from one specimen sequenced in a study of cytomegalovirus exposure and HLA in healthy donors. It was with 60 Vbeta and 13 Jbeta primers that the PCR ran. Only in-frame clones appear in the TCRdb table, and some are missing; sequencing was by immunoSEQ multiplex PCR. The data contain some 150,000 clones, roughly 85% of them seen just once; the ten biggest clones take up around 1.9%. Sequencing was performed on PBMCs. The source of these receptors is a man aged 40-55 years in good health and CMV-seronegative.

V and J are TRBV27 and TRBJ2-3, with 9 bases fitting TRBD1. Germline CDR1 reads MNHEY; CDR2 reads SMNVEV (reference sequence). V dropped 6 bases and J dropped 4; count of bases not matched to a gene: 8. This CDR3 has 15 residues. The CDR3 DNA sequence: TGTGCCAGCAGCCTGGACAGGGGTGTCGCAGATACGCAGTATTTT. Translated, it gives CASSLDRGVADTQYF.

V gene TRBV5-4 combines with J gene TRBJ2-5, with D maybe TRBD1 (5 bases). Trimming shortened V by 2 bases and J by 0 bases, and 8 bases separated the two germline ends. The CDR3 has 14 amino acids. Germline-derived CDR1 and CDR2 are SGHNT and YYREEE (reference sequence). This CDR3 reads CASSFPGNQETQYF. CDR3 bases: TGTGCCAGCAGCTTCCCAGGGAACCAAGAGACCCAGTACTTC.

The CDR3 nucleotides read TGTGCCAGCAGTCCTCTAGCGGGAGGATACAATGAGCAGTTCTTC. Protein product: CASSPLAGGYNEQFF. The genes are TRBV6-4 and TRBJ2-1; 11 positions match TRBD2. CDR1 is MRHNA, CDR2 SNTAGT, per germline. Germline trimming cut 5 bases from V and 4 bases from J; bases unmatched to any gene: 4. The CDR3 is 15 residues long.

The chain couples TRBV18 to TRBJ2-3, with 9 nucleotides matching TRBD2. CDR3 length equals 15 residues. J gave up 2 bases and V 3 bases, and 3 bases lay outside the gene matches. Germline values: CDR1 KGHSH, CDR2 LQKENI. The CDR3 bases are TGTGCCAGCTCACCCTTAGCGGGAGACACAGATACGCAGTATTTT. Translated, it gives CASSPLAGDTDTQYF. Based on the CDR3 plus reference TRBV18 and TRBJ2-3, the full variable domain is NAGVMQNPRHLVRRRGQEARLRCSPMKGHSHVYWYRQLPEEGLKFMVYLQKENIIDESGMPKERFSAEFPKEGPSILRIQQVVRGDSAAYFCASSPLAGDTDTQYFGPGTRLTVL.

As DNA, the CDR3 is TGTGCCATCAGTGAGTCGACAGGGGTAGCCTACGAGCAGTACTTC. Translated, it gives CAISESTGVAYEQYF. The chain joins TRBV10-3 to TRBJ2-7, with 8 positions matching TRBD1. The germline V gene encodes CDR1 ENHRY and CDR2 SYGVKD. This CDR3 is 15 amino acids long. V dropped 0 bases and J dropped 2; count of bases not matched to a gene: 3.

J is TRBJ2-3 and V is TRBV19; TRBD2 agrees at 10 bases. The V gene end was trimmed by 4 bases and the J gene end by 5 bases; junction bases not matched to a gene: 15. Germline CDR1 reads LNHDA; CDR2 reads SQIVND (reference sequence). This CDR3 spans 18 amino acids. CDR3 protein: CASSTWTSGLGKGDTQYF. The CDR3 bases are TGTGCCAGTAGTACCTGGACTAGCGGACTGGGGAAGGGAGATACGCAGTATTTT. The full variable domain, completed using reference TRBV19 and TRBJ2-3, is DGGITQSPKYLFRKEGQNVTLSCEQNLNHDAMYWYRQDPGQGLRLIYYSQIVNDFQKGDIAEGYSVSREKKESFPLTVTSAQKNPTAFYLCASSTWTSGLGKGDTQYFGPGTRLTVL.

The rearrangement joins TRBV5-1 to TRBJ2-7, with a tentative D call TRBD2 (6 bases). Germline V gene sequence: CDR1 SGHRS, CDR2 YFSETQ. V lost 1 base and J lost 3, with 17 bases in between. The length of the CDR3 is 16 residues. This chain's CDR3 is CASSLKGGGSSYEQYF. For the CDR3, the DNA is TGCGCCAGCAGCTTGAAGGGAGGAGGGAGTAGCTACGAGCAGTACTTC.

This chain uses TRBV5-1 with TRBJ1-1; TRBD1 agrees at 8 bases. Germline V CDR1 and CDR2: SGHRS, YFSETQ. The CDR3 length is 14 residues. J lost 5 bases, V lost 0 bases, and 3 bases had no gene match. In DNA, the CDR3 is TGCGCCAGCAGCTTGGGACAGGGGTCTACTGAAGCTTTCTTT. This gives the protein CASSLGQGSTEAFF.

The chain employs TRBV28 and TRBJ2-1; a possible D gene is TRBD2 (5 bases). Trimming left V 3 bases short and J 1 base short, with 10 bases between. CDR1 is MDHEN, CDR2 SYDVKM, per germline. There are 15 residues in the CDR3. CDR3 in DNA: TGTGCCAGCAGTTTTGAGGGCCGATCCTACAATGAGCAGTTCTTC. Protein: CASSFEGRSYNEQFF. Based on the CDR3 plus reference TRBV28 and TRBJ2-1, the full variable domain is DVKVTQSSRYLVKRTGEKVFLECVQDMDHENMFWYRQDPGLGLRLIYFSYDVKMKEKGDIPEGYSVSREKKERFSLILESASTNQTSMYLCASSFEGRSYNEQFFGPGTRLTVL.

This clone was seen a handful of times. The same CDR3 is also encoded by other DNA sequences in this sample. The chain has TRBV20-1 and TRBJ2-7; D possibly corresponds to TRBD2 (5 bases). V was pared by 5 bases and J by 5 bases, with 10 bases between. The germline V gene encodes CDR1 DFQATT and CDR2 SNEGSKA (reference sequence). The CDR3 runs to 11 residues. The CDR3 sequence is CSALPSNEQYF. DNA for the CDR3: TGCAGTGCTCTCCCTAGCAACGAGCAGTACTTC.

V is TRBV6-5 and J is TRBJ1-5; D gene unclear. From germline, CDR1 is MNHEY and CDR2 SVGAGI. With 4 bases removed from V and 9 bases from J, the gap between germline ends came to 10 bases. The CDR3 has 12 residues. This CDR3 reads CASSLGEGPQHF. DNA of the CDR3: TGTGCCAGCAGTTTAGGAGAGGGGCCCCAGCATTTT.

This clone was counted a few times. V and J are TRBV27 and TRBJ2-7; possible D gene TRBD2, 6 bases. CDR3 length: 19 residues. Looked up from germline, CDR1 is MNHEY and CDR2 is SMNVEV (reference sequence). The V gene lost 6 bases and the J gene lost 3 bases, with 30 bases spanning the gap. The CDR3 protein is CASSAKREAAPWRVYEQYF. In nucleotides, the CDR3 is TGTGCCAGCAGCGCGAAGAGGGAGGCGGCCCCATGGAGAGTCTACGAGCAGTACTTC.

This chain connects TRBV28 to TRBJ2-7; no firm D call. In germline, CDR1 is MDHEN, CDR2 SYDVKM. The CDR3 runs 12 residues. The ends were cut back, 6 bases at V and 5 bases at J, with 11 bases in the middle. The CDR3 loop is CASRTGADEQYF. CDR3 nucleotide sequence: TGTGCCAGCAGGACCGGAGCCGACGAGCAGTACTTC.

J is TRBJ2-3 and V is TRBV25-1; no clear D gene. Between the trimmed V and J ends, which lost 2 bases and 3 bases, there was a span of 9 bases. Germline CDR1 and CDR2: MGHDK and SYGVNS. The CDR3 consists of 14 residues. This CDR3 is CASSESIRTDTQYF. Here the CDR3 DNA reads TGTGCCAGCAGTGAAAGTATCAGGACAGATACGCAGTATTTT.

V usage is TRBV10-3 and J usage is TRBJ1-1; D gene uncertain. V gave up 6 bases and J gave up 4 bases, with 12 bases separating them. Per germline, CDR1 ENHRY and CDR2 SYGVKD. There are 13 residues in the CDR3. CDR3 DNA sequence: TGTGCCATCAGACCCGCCCAGGTCACTGAAGCTTTCTTT. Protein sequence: CAIRPAQVTEAFF.

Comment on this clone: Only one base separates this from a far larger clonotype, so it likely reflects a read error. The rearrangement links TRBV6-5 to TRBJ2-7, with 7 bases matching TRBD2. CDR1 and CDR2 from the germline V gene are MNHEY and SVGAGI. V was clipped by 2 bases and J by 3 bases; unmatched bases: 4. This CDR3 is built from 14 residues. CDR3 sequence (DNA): TGTGCCAGCAGTTACCTCGGGGGGAGCTACGAGCAGTACTTC. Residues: CASSYLGGSYEQYF.

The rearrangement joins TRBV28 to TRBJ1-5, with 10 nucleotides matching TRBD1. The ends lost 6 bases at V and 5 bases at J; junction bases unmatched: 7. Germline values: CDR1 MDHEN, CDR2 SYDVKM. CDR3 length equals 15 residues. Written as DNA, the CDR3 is TGTGCCAGCAGACCGGGACAGGGGTATTATCAGCCCCAGCATTTT. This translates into CASRPGQGYYQPQHF.

The CDR3, as DNA: TGTGCCACCAGCAGTGCTGGCAGGTTTCCCTACGAGCAGTACTTC. It translates to CATSSAGRFPYEQYF. The chain carries TRBV15 and TRBJ2-7; no definite D call. CDR1 and CDR2 (germline): LNHNV, YYDKDF (reference sequence). There are 15 residues in the CDR3. Trimming took 3 bases from V and 2 from J, leaving 14 bases between them.

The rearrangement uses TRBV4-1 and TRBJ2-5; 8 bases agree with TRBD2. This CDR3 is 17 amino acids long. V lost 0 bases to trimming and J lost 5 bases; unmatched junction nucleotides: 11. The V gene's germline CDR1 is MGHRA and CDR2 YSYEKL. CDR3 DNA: TGCGCCAGCAGCCAAGATCTAAGTGGCGGGAGGAGGGAGACCCAGTACTTC. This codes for CASSQDLSGGRRETQYF.